Presented here are 21 T cell receptor beta chains from one specimen sequenced in a study of regulatory T cells in long-lasting Graves disease. Sample time point: newly diagnosed GD, antithyroid drugs for less than 3 months. The authors made the TCR library using RNA they extracted from PBMCs. With iRepertoire HTBI primers and Arm-PCR of CDR3 regions, TCR beta libraries were built. Each CDR3 protein is one row after TCRdb ran MiXCR on the multiplex PCR reads. This table holds approximately 400,000 distinct CDR3 sequences, roughly 16% found once. Sequenced here: peripheral blood mononuclear cells (PBMCs), sampled at new diagnosis, from a patient treated with antithyroid drugs. The origin of the receptors is a female donor with Graves disease.

In its sample, this clonotype was seen many times. The chain employs TRBV12-3 or TRBV12-4 and TRBJ2-6, with D perhaps TRBD2 (6 bases). Trimming took off 5 bases at V and 2 bases at J, with 10 bases between the two ends. The CDR3 loop spans 15 amino acids. The CDR3 DNA reads as TGTGCCAGCAGTGGGGGGACTCCTGGGGCCAACGTCCTGACTTTC. The encoded protein is CASSGGTPGANVLTF.

The genes are TRBV6-5 and TRBJ2-1; D is ambiguous. Per the germline V gene, CDR1 is MNHEY and CDR2 is SVGAGI. The CDR3 runs 13 residues. The germline V and J ends were trimmed by 2 bases and 5 bases, with 7 bases remaining between them. CDR3 sequence reads: CASSYQGHNEQFF. In DNA form, the CDR3 reads TGTGCCAGCAGTTACCAAGGGCACAATGAGCAGTTCTTC.

This clonotype occurred many times. The chain combines TRBV2 with TRBJ1-5, with no clear D. Germline-derived CDR1 and CDR2 are SNHLY and FYNNEI. Between the trimmed V and J ends, which lost 5 bases and 1 base, there was a span of 12 bases. CDR3 length: 15 residues. CDR3 in DNA: TGTGCCAGCAGTTTAGTTGGGCAGAGCAATCAGCCCCAGCATTTT. Residues: CASSLVGQSNQPQHF.

This clonotype has at least ten counts. The gene calls are TRBV7-2 and TRBJ2-7; no reliable D call. The CDR3 spans 15 residues. Per germline, CDR1 SGHTA and CDR2 FQGNSA. Trimming took off 1 base at V and 2 bases at J, with 12 bases between the two ends. The CDR3 sequence: CASSLGVSGTYEQYF. CDR3 sequence (DNA): TGTGCCAGCAGCTTAGGGGTTTCAGGCACCTACGAGCAGTACTTC.

This clonotype was seen many times. This chain uses TRBV7-2 with TRBJ1-1; D unresolved. Germline assignment: CDR1 SGHTA and CDR2 FQGNSA. This CDR3 region has 15 residues. V was shortened by 1 base and J by 0 bases, with 9 bases between the two germline ends. The CDR3 sequence: CASSLVALMNTEAFF. The CDR3 DNA reads TGTGCCAGCAGCTTAGTGGCGTTAATGAACACTGAAGCTTTCTTT.

Concerning this clonotype itself: This may come from a read error, since a much larger clone is one base off. The conserved closing phenylalanine or tryptophan is absent in this CDR3, likely reflecting a read error. The chain uses TRBV24-1 and TRBJ2-1; no firm D call. Germline assignment: CDR1 KGHDR and CDR2 SFDVKD. The CDR3 contains 14 residues. Trimming pared 4 bases from V and 4 bases from J, leaving 10 bases between. CDR3 bases: TGTGCCACCAGTGACTCTTCCAGATACAATGAGCAGTTCTCC. It is translated as CATSDSSRYNEQFS.

This clonotype was observed many times. Its ends do not fully match the called genes, so a read error is possible. The rearrangement joins TRBV4-1 to TRBJ1-1, with D perhaps TRBD1 (5 bases). CDR1 is MGHRA and CDR2 is YSYEKL in the germline V gene. The CDR3 covers 14 residues. CDR3 DNA: TGCGCCAGCAGCCCTCCGGGACCCCCGGGGAGCTTTGACTTT. Protein: CASSPPGPPGSFDF.

As for this clonotype: A much bigger clone sits one base away, suggesting this may be a read error. V gene TRBV6-5 combines with J gene TRBJ2-5; D is undetermined. The germline CDR1 and CDR2 sequences are MNHEY and SVGAGI. This CDR3 contains 14 residues. Written as DNA, the CDR3 is TGTGCCAGCAGTTACTCGCGAGGAGTGGAGACCCTGTACTTC. Encoded protein: CASSYSRGVETLYF.

This clonotype was seen just once. The V call is TRBV7-9, the J call TRBJ2-5, with no clear D. With 1 base removed from V and 3 bases from J, the gap between germline ends came to 12 bases. Germline V gene lookup returns CDR1 SEHNR and CDR2 FQNEAQ (reference sequence). The CDR3 is 15 residues long. The CDR3 spells CASSLVGSTKETQYF. The CDR3 DNA is TGTGCCAGCAGCTTAGTGGGTTCAACCAAAGAGACCCAGTACTTC.

J is TRBJ2-1 and V is TRBV24-1, with D perhaps being TRBD1 or TRBD2 (6 bases each). The CDR3 is made up of 13 amino acids. Germline V gives CDR1 KGHDR, CDR2 SFDVKD. V lost 6 bases to trimming and J lost 5 bases, with 10 bases between them. CDR3 bases: TGTGCCACCAGTAACCGGGGGCACAATGAGCAGTTCTTC. It is translated as CATSNRGHNEQFF.

On this clonotype itself: A much larger clone is a single base away; this may be a read error. The V call is TRBV11-1, the J call TRBJ2-1, with 11 bases matching TRBD2. The germline CDR1 and CDR2 sequences are SGHAT and FQDESV (reference sequence). This CDR3 region has 16 residues. The chain's CDR3 is CASSLMGTSGGNAQFF. The CDR3 DNA reads TGTGCCAGCAGCTTAATGGGGACTAGCGGAGGGAATGCGCAGTTCTTC.

This clonotype was found many times. The V and J genes are TRBV12-5 and TRBJ2-7; 8 bases are shared with TRBD1. V trimming: 7 bases; J trimming: 3 bases; junction bases outside the gene matches: 8. The germline V gene has CDR1 LGHNT and CDR2 FRNRAP. This CDR3 is 14 amino acids long. The CDR3 DNA is TGTGCTAGTGCTATGAGACAGGGGAGCTACGAGCAGTACTTC. Protein: CASAMRQGSYEQYF.

This clonotype was picked up many times. V gene TRBV5-5 combines with J gene TRBJ1-1; no clear D. Germline values: CDR1 SGHKS, CDR2 YYEKEE (reference sequence). V lost 0 bases to trimming and J lost 1 base, with 10 bases between them. The CDR3 contains 15 residues. Here the CDR3 DNA reads TGTGCCAGCAGCTTGGGTAGGGTCGCGAACACTGAAGCTTTCTTT. Translated, it gives CASSLGRVANTEAFF.

This clonotype occurred many times. V usage is TRBV11-2 and J usage is TRBJ1-2; D remains unclear. Trimming cost V 7 bases and J 2 bases, with 11 bases left between them. In germline, CDR1 is SGHAT, CDR2 FQNNGV. The CDR3 has 13 residues. CDR3 in amino acids: CASTSTANYGYTF. CDR3 DNA: TGTGCCAGCACTTCCACGGCAAACTATGGCTACACCTTC.

Concerning this clonotype: This sequence may be a read error, since a much larger clone differs from it by one base. The rearrangement links TRBV7-3 to TRBJ2-1; maybe TRBD1 (5 bases). This CDR3 contains 11 residues. Per germline, CDR1 SGHTA and CDR2 FQGTGA. CDR3 bases: TGTGCCAGCGGGGCCCACAATGGGCAGTTCTTC. It codes for CASGAHNGQFF.

In this sample, this clonotype turned up many times. The gene calls are TRBV7-9 and TRBJ2-5; 9 bases fit TRBD2. The CDR3 is 16 residues long. Germline CDR1 SEHNR, CDR2 FQNEAQ (reference sequence). V dropped 7 bases and J dropped 1; count of bases not matched to a gene: 10. The CDR3 spells CASTKGLAGPQETQYF. The CDR3 nucleotides are TGTGCCAGCACCAAAGGGCTAGCGGGACCCCAAGAGACCCAGTACTTC.

This clonotype was seen many times. J is TRBJ2-1 and V is TRBV11-2, with D perhaps TRBD1 or TRBD2 (5 bases each). Germline V gene data show CDR1 as SGHAT and CDR2 as FQNNGV. The CDR3 length is 15 residues. Trimming cost V 0 bases and J 4 bases, with 10 bases left between them. The CDR3 sequence is CASSLDGALYNEQFF. In nucleotides, the CDR3 is TGTGCCAGCAGCTTAGACGGGGCCCTTTACAATGAGCAGTTCTTC.

V is TRBV11-3 and J is TRBJ2-1; 8 positions match TRBD2. With 5 bases clipped from V and 2 bases from J, the junction kept 5 bases outside the gene matches. Per germline, CDR1 SGHNT and CDR2 YENEEA. This CDR3 spans 15 amino acids. This chain's CDR3 is CASSAREGPYNEQFF. The DNA of the CDR3 is TGTGCCAGCAGCGCCCGGGAGGGGCCCTACAATGAGCAGTTCTTC.

This chain joins TRBV28 and TRBJ1-1; TRBD1 is a possible D gene (6 bases). Germline assignment: CDR1 MDHEN and CDR2 SYDVKM. The V end lost 3 bases, the J end lost 1 base, and 18 bases lay between the germline ends. The length of the CDR3 is 17 residues. CDR3 residues: CASSLGRGHKKNTEAFF. As DNA, the CDR3 is TGTGCCAGCAGTTTGGGCAGGGGACACAAAAAGAACACTGAAGCTTTCTTT.

This clonotype has more than one count but fewer than ten. The chain couples TRBV6-1 to TRBJ2-5; tentative D call: TRBD2 (6 bases). Germline loops: CDR1 MNHNS, CDR2 SASEGT. This CDR3 is 13 amino acids long. V was cut by 7 bases and J by 5 bases, with 14 bases left in between. The CDR3 reads CASTRRGRETQYF. Here the CDR3 DNA reads TGTGCCAGCACCCGGAGGGGCAGGGAGACCCAGTACTTC.

This clonotype has just a few counts. V gene TRBV7-2 combines with J gene TRBJ1-2, with 9 bases lining up with TRBD1. The germline CDR1 and CDR2 sequences are SGHTA and FQGNSA. The CDR3 spans 14 residues. V was pared by 6 bases and J by 12 bases, with 14 bases of the junction left unmatched. The DNA of the CDR3 is TGTGCCAGCAGAACAGGGGGCGCAGGGACTACTAACACCTTC. It is translated as CASRTGGAGTTNTF.